This TCR beta chain was captured by sequencing in a study of T-cell memory formation after mild COVID-19. In its sample, this clonotype was seen a few times. Its antigen remains unidentified. General study results and limits: Balance between CD4 and CD8 was seen in clones contracting day 15 to 85, and a CD4+ lean was seen in later expanders.

TCR alpha and TCR beta cDNA libraries with sample barcodes and UMIs came from 5'RACE using constant-segment primers. TCRdb independently ran MiXCR on the 5' RACE reads; one entry per CDR3 protein. The sample has 200,000 to 250,000 distinct CDR3 sequences, approximately 10% seen once. Material for sequencing was PBMCs or a T cell subset sorted from them (not recorded which). This TCR derives from a man aged 18 to 35 who had mild COVID-19 (a few samples of this study predate the infection). Cell type and time point are not known.

The CDR3 DNA follows: TGTGCCAGCAGCCAAAGTTCCGGGACAGGTGGAGATCAGCCCCAGCATTTT. This translates into CASSQSSGTGGDQPQHF. The rearrangement links TRBV7-9 to TRBJ1-5; 8 nucleotides line up with TRBD1. Trimming at V came to 5 bases and at J to 5 bases, leaving 14 bases not matched to a gene. CDR3 length: 17 amino acids. CDR1 and CDR2 from the germline V gene are SEHNR and FQNEAQ (reference sequence).